These T cell receptor beta chains were read from a single sample in a study of blood T cell repertoires in COVID-19. Data came from immunoSEQ multiplex PCR; TCRdb stores just in-frame clones and leaves some out. This table has approximately 280,000 clones, roughly 85% appearing once. The sample consisted of peripheral blood. The receptor set was obtained from a man over 45 with active or convalescent COVID-19. Each CDR3 is given with its conserved first and last residue. Fields, in order: D gene, CDR3 length, J gene, V gene, clone size, CDR3 DNA, CDR3 protein. A D gene is named only where the DNA matches it firmly. The size field is filled for only some rows; it gives once, few, many or a size class.

>TRBD1|14|TRBJ1-2|TRBV3-1/TRBV3-2|few
TGTGCCAGCAGCCACCGTACAGGGGATGGTGGCTACACCTTC
CASSHRTGDGGYTF
>TRBD2|15|TRBJ2-7|TRBV3-1/TRBV3-2|NA
TGTGCCAGCAGCCACTCTACTAGCGGCTCCTACGAGCAGTACTTC
CASSHSTSGSYEQYF
>TRBD1|21|TRBJ1-1|TRBV4-1|NA
TGCGCCAGCAGCCATTTAGTCCTCGTCCGAGCCGCCTCCCACAGGGGGACTGAAGCTTTCTTT
CASSHLVLVRAASHRGTEAFF
>NA|15|TRBJ1-1|TRBV6-5|NA
TGTGCCAGCAGTTACTCGAGGGCGGCTTACACTGAAGCTTTCTTT
CASSYSRAAYTEAFF
>TRBD2|17|TRBJ2-3|TRBV15|NA
TGTGCCACCAGCACAGTTGGGACTAGCGGATCCCAGGGTACGCAGTATTTT
CATSTVGTSGSQGTQYF
>TRBD2|15|TRBJ2-3|TRBV7-2|once
TGTGCCAGCAGCTTAGGACTAGCGGAAACAGATACGCAGTATTTT
CASSLGLAETDTQYF
>NA|14|TRBJ1-6|TRBV19|NA
TGTGCCAGTAAGGTTGGCGGCACACTCTCACCCCTCCACTTT
CASKVGGTLSPLHF
>TRBD1|15|TRBJ1-1|TRBV28|NA
TGTGCCAGCAGTCCAGCCGGGACAGAAAACACTGAAGCTTTCTTT
CASSPAGTENTEAFF
>NA|13|TRBJ1-2|TRBV5-1|NA
TGCGCCAGCAGCTTAAACGGGGGCTATGGCTACACCTTC
CASSLNGGYGYTF
>TRBD1|15|TRBJ2-2|TRBV14|NA
TGTGCCAGCAGCCAACTAGGGGGCGCCCCCGGGGAGCTGTTTTTT
CASSQLGGAPGELFF
>TRBD1|14|TRBJ1-2|TRBV7-9|NA
TGTGCCAGCATCCGAGAAAAGACAGGGGGTGGCTACACCTTC
CASIREKTGGGYTF
>NA|16|TRBJ1-1|TRBV5-1|few
TGCGCCAGCAGCTTGCCCTTCGGGCAGGGAGGGACTGAAGCTTTCTTT
CASSLPFGQGGTEAFF
>NA|13|TRBJ2-5|TRBV27|NA
TGTGCCAGCAAAACCTTATTAGAAGAGACCCAGTACTTC
CASKTLLEETQYF
>TRBD2|14|TRBJ2-1|TRBV11-3|NA
TGTGCCAGCAGTAGAGCGGGAGAGATCGATGAGCAGTTCTTC
CASSRAGEIDEQFF
>NA|15|TRBJ2-7|TRBV7-2|NA
TGTGCCAGCAGCTTACTTCCCGTCAGGGATACCGAGCAGTACTTC
CASSLLPVRDTEQYF
>TRBD1|15|TRBJ1-1|TRBV5-1|NA
TGCGCCAGCAGCTTGGCGGACAGGGGACTCCCTGAAGCTTTCTTT
CASSLADRGLPEAFF
>TRBD1|15|TRBJ1-5|TRBV5-1|NA
TGCGCCAGCAGCCCGGGGGGACAGGGCAATCAGCCCCAGCATTTT
CASSPGGQGNQPQHF